This TCR beta chain was observed in a study of high-grade serous ovarian cancer treatment subgroups. Turning to the study itself: Mean per sample: around 14,000 reads, around 7,100 unique TCR beta rearrangements.

To note about this clone: Its antigen is as yet unknown.

Trimming removed 6 bases at V and 6 bases at J, with 15 bases between. The CDR3 totals 15 residues. Germline loops: CDR1 SGHNT, CDR2 YENEEA. Tumor tissue was taken before any definitive surgery or chemotherapy was given. Sequenced by immunoSEQ multiplex PCR; TCRdb stores in-frame clones only, minus some. The table records thousands of clones, approximately 70% of them present only once. General study findings and limits: Tumors within one patient showed repertoire similarity of roughly 0.1 to 0.8. Spatial context was lost because tumors were sequenced in bulk. Only CDR3 was analyzed; CDR1 and CDR2 were not.

Sequencing was carried out using tumor tissue. The source of this sequence is a human donor with high-grade serous ovarian cancer. The rearrangement joins TRBV11-3 to TRBJ1-6; a possible D gene is TRBD1 (6 bases). CDR3 sequence reads: CASRRSQGSNSPLHF. In DNA form, the CDR3 reads TGTGCCAGCAGACGATCACAGGGCAGTAATTCACCCCTCCACTTT.